The source of this T cell receptor (beta chain) is a study of blood T cell repertoires in COVID-19. In the study's own analysis: It was from reference gene primer amplification that nucleated cell counts were estimated. The protocol was immunoSEQ multiplex PCR, while the TCRdb copy is restricted to in-frame clones and leaves out a portion. V and J calls and clone size come straight from that table; D and trimming were deduced from the DNA. The data hold approximately 240,000 clones, with approximately 79% observed a single time. The specimen was peripheral blood. The source of this sequence is a middle-aged woman with active or convalescent COVID-19.

In DNA, the CDR3 is TGTGCCAGTAGTATTGCCGGGATTCGTAGGGGGACTGAAGCTTTCTTT. Protein: CASSIAGIRRGTEAFF. The chain uses TRBV19 and TRBJ1-1, with D possibly TRBD1 on 6 matching bases. Germline V gene data show CDR1 as LNHDA and CDR2 as SQIVND (reference sequence). CDR3 length: 16 residues. V lost 3 bases, J lost 5 bases, and 19 bases lay in between.